The clone carrying this T cell receptor (beta chain) was picked up many times. Germline V lookup: CDR1 MRHNA, CDR2 SNTAGT. CDR3 length: 13 amino acids. J was trimmed by 7 bases and V by 4 bases; bases with no gene match: 4. Time point indicated: patch test 2, 6 weeks after DPC sensitization. Treatment described: therapeutic diphenylcyclopropenone sensitization with weekly scalp DPC. Only after blood had been drawn was each patch test applied. Whole blood that had not been fractionated was the source of extracted total RNA. The sample is drawn from a study of human T cells and chemical hapten exposure. Across the whole study: The patients were mostly female; they had alopecia areata, totalis or universalis.

TCRdb independently ran MiXCR on the RACE reads; one entry per CDR3 protein. This sample carries over 85,000 distinct CDR3 sequences, about 9.3% of them seen once, and the ten largest clones take more than 2%. The chain recombines TRBV6-4 with TRBJ1-2, with 9 bases matching TRBD1. The material sequenced was whole blood, taken in connection with sensitization to the hapten diphenylcyclopropenone (DPC). The receptor was derived from a woman aged 40 to 49 with alopecia areata. Some clones in this sample may be carry-over from other donors' samples. The CDR3 reads CASSVNRGLGYTF. The CDR3, as DNA: TGTGCCAGCAGTGTCAACAGGGGGCTTGGCTACACCTTC.